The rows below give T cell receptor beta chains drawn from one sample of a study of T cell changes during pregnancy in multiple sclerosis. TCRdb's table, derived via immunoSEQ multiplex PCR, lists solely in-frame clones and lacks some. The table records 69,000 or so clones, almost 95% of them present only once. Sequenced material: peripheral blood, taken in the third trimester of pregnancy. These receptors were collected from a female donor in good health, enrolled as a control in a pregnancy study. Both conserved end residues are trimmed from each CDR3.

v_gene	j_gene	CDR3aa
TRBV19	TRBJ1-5	ASIIRHPSNQPQH
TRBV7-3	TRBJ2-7	ASSPNCPTVCLLVQY
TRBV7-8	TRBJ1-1	ASSSTDRGSSEAF
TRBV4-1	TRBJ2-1	ASSPSRINSEQF
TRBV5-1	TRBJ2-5	ASSLGPFSGGVQETQY
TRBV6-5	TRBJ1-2	ASWTVFNYGYT
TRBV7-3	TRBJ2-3	ASSPKPGLAVDTQY
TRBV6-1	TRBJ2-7	ASRDYRGREQY
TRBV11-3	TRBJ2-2	ASSPTGNTGELF
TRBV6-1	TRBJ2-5	ASTQGKETQY
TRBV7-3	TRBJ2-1	ASSLAGANEQF
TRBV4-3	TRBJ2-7	ASSQGLARPAYEQY
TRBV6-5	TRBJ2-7	ASSYGAGGTPYEQY
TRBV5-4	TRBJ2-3	ASSTLAVDTQY